The 11 T cell receptor beta chains listed next were all sequenced from one sample in a study of OX40 agonist ivuxolimab in advanced cancers. Assay used: immunoSEQ multiplex PCR; TCRdb lists only in-frame clones, some missing. The sample lists 100,000 to 150,000 clones, about 93% seen once, with approximately 0.99% in the top ten. This specimen consisted of CD4+ or CD8+ T cells sorted from blood, obtained in a trial of the OX40 agonist ivuxolimab. The source of these receptors is an adult with an advanced solid tumor such as melanoma, head and neck, liver or kidney cancer.

Here the CDR3 reads CASSVDGRGGTDTQYF. The CDR3, as DNA: TGTGCCAGCAGCGTAGATGGGCGGGGGGGCACAGATACGCAGTATTTT. V and J are TRBV9 and TRBJ2-3, with 8 bases aligning to TRBD2. Germline CDR1 and CDR2: SGDLS and YYNGEE. The CDR3 totals 16 residues. Germline trimming cut 0 bases from V and 1 base from J; bases unmatched to any gene: 4.

This clone has just one count. The V gene is TRBV7-2, the J gene TRBJ2-5, with 11 bases that match TRBD2. This CDR3 comprises 18 residues. Germline CDR1 is SGHTA and CDR2 is FQGNSA. J gave up 5 bases and V 5 bases, and 16 bases lay outside the gene matches. The DNA for the CDR3 is TGTGCCAGCAGCCCGGGATTAGCGGGGGGGCCCGGTCGTGAGACCCAGTACTTC. Amino acid sequence: CASSPGLAGGPGRETQYF.

The CDR3 DNA follows: TGTGCCAGCAGCACCTGGACAGGGGAGGATAGGAACACTGAAGCTTTCTTT. Translation: CASSTWTGEDRNTEAFF. The gene calls are TRBV7-9 and TRBJ1-1; 9 bases are shared with TRBD1. CDR3 length: 17 residues. Trimming cost V 5 bases and J 1 base; bases outside gene matches: 11. Germline V gives CDR1 SEHNR, CDR2 FQNEAQ (reference sequence).

The V gene is TRBV2, the J gene TRBJ2-1; 9 bases map to TRBD2. CDR1 SNHLY and CDR2 FYNNEI come from the germline V gene. CDR3 length equals 15 residues. With V trimmed by 7 bases and J by 3 bases, 7 bases remained unmatched. CDR3 sequence reads: CASTPTSGLYNEQFF. The CDR3 region has the DNA TGTGCCAGCACCCCGACTAGCGGCCTCTACAATGAGCAGTTCTTC.

The rearrangement links TRBV18 to TRBJ2-3; TRBD2 might be the D (7 bases). The CDR3 is 13 amino acids. Germline V gene sequence: CDR1 KGHSH, CDR2 LQKENI. Trimming took off 6 bases at V and 4 bases at J, with 11 bases between the two ends. Here the CDR3 DNA reads TGTGCCAGCTCCCAGGGGAGGGCAGATACGCAGTATTTT. Protein product: CASSQGRADTQYF.

This clone was seen a single time. The chain is built from TRBV6-1 and TRBJ1-6; 8 positions agree with TRBD1. CDR3 size: 15 residues. Unmatched junction bases numbered 13, after V lost 11 bases and J lost 7 bases. CDR1 is MNHNS and CDR2 is SASEGT in the germline V gene. The CDR3 here is CAAYRDRSFNSPLHF. The CDR3, as DNA: TGTGCCGCCTACCGGGACAGGTCGTTCAATTCACCCCTCCACTTT.

The chain couples TRBV7-9 to TRBJ1-1, with TRBD1 as a possible D gene (5 bases). Trimming left V 1 base short and J 4 bases short, with 10 bases between. The CDR3 covers 14 residues. Germline V gene sequence: CDR1 SEHNR, CDR2 FQNEAQ (reference sequence). The CDR3 sequence: CASSLDGGSTEAFF. The CDR3 DNA reads as TGTGCCAGCAGCTTAGATGGGGGAAGCACTGAAGCTTTCTTT.

This chain connects TRBV18 to TRBJ1-6; a possible D gene is TRBD1 (6 bases). The ends were cut back, 1 base at V and 9 bases at J, with 19 bases in the middle. The CDR3 length is 17 residues. Germline values: CDR1 KGHSH, CDR2 LQKENI. DNA of the CDR3: TGTGCCAGCTCACCACTGGATGCAGGGGAAGGCTTTTCACCCCTCCACTTT. Encoded protein: CASSPLDAGEGFSPLHF.

The chain uses TRBV5-1 and TRBJ2-5, with 11 bases matching TRBD2. Trimming took 2 bases from V and 5 from J; bases not matched to a gene: 5. The CDR3 loop spans 15 amino acids. Germline CDR1 and CDR2: SGHRS and YFSETQ. CDR3 amino acids: CASSLPSGGKETQYF. CDR3 nucleotide sequence: TGCGCCAGCAGCTTACCTAGCGGGGGGAAGGAGACCCAGTACTTC. The variable domain in full, with the rest retrieved from reference TRBV5-1 and TRBJ2-5, is KAGVTQTPRYLIKTRGQQVTLSCSPISGHRSVSWYQQTPGQGLQFLFEYFSETQRNKGNFPGRFSGRQFSNSRSEMNVSTLELGDSALYLCASSLPSGGKETQYFGPGTRLLVL.

Only one count was recorded for this clone. The V and J genes are TRBV6-5 and TRBJ1-4; D call uncertain. The ends were cut back, 2 bases at V and 8 bases at J, with 12 bases in the middle. The length of the CDR3 is 14 residues. The germline gives CDR1 MNHEY, CDR2 SVGAGI. CDR3 region: CASSYGQEREKLFF. The CDR3 region has the DNA TGTGCCAGCAGTTACGGGCAGGAACGCGAAAAACTGTTTTTT.

V gene TRBV6-1 combines with J gene TRBJ1-1; D gene unclear. The CDR3 totals 13 residues. Trimming cost V 7 bases and J 5 bases, with 14 bases left between them. The V gene's germline CDR1 is MNHNS and CDR2 SASEGT. The CDR3 loop reads CASIGDLGTEAFF. The CDR3 DNA reads as TGTGCCAGCATCGGGGATCTGGGGACTGAAGCTTTCTTT.